This record covers a single TCR beta chain. This CDR3 is built from 16 residues. Germline CDR1 is SNHLY and CDR2 is FYNNEI. Trimming took 5 bases from V and 0 from J, leaving 13 bases between them. This sample was included in a study of T cell clones after liver transplantation. As for the study in general: Post-transplant blood was tracked for graft-donor-reactive T cell clones identified in a pre-transplant mixed lymphocyte reaction. Standard immunosuppression, with no induction, continued until 12-24 months after transplant. As an antigen-independent comparator, third-party-reactive TCRbeta sequences came from pre-transplant mixed lymphocyte reactions. Blood was drawn pre-transplant, before withdrawal, and after full or failed withdrawal.

The repertoire was sequenced with immunoSEQ multiplex PCR; TCRdb's copy has only in-frame clones and lacks some. In the table there are approximately 71,000 clones, nearly 95% of which are singletons. This clonotype was obtained from a human patient who received a liver transplant. The graft donor may have contributed some T cells. Sequenced here: CD4+ T cells from blood, sampled about 25 months after liver transplant. V is TRBV2 and J is TRBJ2-2, with D perhaps assigned TRBD1 or TRBD2 (5 bases each). The CDR3 nucleotides read TGTGCCAGCAGTAGGGACGCAGGAACGAACACCGGGGAGCTGTTTTTT. It is translated as CASSRDAGTNTGELFF.